The 8 T cell receptor beta chains below come from one sample, sequenced in a study of CD8+ T cells in alopecia areata. Reverse transcribed after extraction, RNA yielded cDNA as the sequencing template. Assay used: immunoSEQ multiplex PCR; TCRdb lists only in-frame clones, some missing. The sample has 150,000 to 200,000 clones, around three fifths seen once. Specified treatment: oral pan-JAK inhibitor, 5-10 mg twice daily. This sample comprised CD4+ T cells sorted from blood, obtained at week 24, from a patient treated with tofacitinib. The receptors come from a human donor with alopecia areata.

This clone was observed a few times. The DNA for the CDR3 is TGTGCCAGCAGTTCGGGGGTTTCTAGCACAGATACGCAGTATTTT. Protein: CASSSGVSSTDTQYF. The rearrangement joins TRBV6-5 to TRBJ2-3; D is possibly TRBD2 (6 bases). Germline CDR1 MNHEY, CDR2 SVGAGI. The CDR3 extends over 15 amino acids. The ends were cut back, 4 bases at V and 0 bases at J, with 11 bases in the middle.

The V call is TRBV30, the J call TRBJ2-3, with a tentative D call TRBD2 (6 bases). CDR1 and CDR2 from the germline V gene are GTSNPN and SVGIG (reference sequence). The CDR3 contains 16 residues. V lost 0 bases and J 1 base, leaving 14 bases between the germline ends. CDR3 DNA sequence: TGTGCCTGGAGTGTATGGGGGGTTGGGGGCACAGATACGCAGTATTTT. Protein: CAWSVWGVGGTDTQYF.

The chain combines TRBV30 with TRBJ1-1; D unclear. V lost 4 bases, J lost 0 bases, and 6 bases lay in between. The CDR3 covers 12 residues. CDR1 is GTSNPN and CDR2 is SVGIG in the germline V gene (reference sequence). The CDR3 spells CAWIGLNTEAFF. The CDR3 coding sequence is TGTGCCTGGATAGGTTTGAACACTGAAGCTTTCTTT.

The J gene is TRBJ1-1, the V gene TRBV29-1; possibly TRBD1 for D (5 bases). The germline V gene encodes CDR1 SQVTM and CDR2 ANQGSEA. There are 9 residues in the CDR3. V was pared by 7 bases and J by 6 bases, with 6 bases between. CDR3: CSGGSEAFF. In nucleotides, the CDR3 is TGCAGCGGGGGGTCTGAAGCTTTCTTT.

J is TRBJ1-2 and V is TRBV30; D is perhaps TRBD1 (5 bases). Trimming took 1 base from V and 8 from J, leaving 17 bases between them. The CDR3 runs 14 residues. CDR1 is GTSNPN, CDR2 SVGIG, per germline (reference sequence). The CDR3 spells CAWSEGIQSGGYTF. The CDR3 nucleotides are TGTGCCTGGAGTGAAGGCATACAATCAGGGGGCTACACCTTC. The full variable domain, rest sourced from reference TRBV30 and TRBJ1-2, is SQTIHQWPATLVQPVGSPLSLECTVEGTSNPNLYWYRQAAGRGLQLLFYSVGIGQISSEVPQNLSASRPQDRQFILSSKKLLLSDSGFYLCAWSEGIQSGGYTFGSGTRLTVV.

J is TRBJ2-2 and V is TRBV2; TRBD2 is a possible D gene (6 bases). This CDR3 contains 12 residues. Germline loops: CDR1 SNHLY, CDR2 FYNNEI. Trimming removed 6 bases from V and 7 bases from J, with 9 bases in between. In nucleotides, the CDR3 is TGTGCCAGCAGGCTAGCGAGCGGGGAGCTGTTTTTT. Its protein is CASRLASGELFF. The full variable domain, completed using reference TRBV2 and TRBJ2-2, is EPEVTQTPSHQVTQMGQEVILRCVPISNHLYFYWYRQILGQKVEFLVSFYNNEISEKSEIFDDQFSVERPDGSNFTLKIRSTKLEDSAMYFCASRLASGELFFGEGSRLTVL.

CDR3 coding DNA: TGCAGCGTTGTTTGTACCGCAGAGACCCAGTACTTC. It yields the protein CSVVCTAETQYF. V gene TRBV29-1 combines with J gene TRBJ2-5; D remains ambiguous. Germline V gene lookup returns CDR1 SQVTM and CDR2 ANQGSEA. This CDR3 has 12 residues. Trimming removed 4 bases from V and 4 bases from J, with 10 bases in between.

In this sample, this clone turned up once. This rearrangement joins TRBV4-1 to TRBJ1-3; no reliable D call. CDR1 is MGHRA and CDR2 is YSYEKL in the germline V gene. Trimming took 3 bases from V and 4 from J, leaving 16 bases between them. The CDR3 contains 16 residues. The DNA for the CDR3 is TGCGCCAGCAGCCACTGGCAGGTTGTCTTCGGAAACACCATATATTTT. This encodes CASSHWQVVFGNTIYF.